This T cell receptor (beta chain) stems from a study of T cell repertoires in cytomegalovirus infection. Study context: HLA-B-restricted CMV epitopes that are well studied were used alongside recently identified HLA-C-restricted ones. It can be stated that public TCR beta signatures indicated CMV infection as well as a matching HLA type.

One entry per CDR3 protein results from TCRdb running MiXCR on the reads. Here the sample spans approximately 600,000 distinct CDR3 sequences, approximately 40% being singletons. Germline V gene lookup returns CDR1 LNHDA and CDR2 SQIVND (reference sequence). With 4 bases clipped from V and 4 bases from J, the junction kept 14 bases outside the gene matches. This CDR3 region has 19 residues. Concerning this clonotype: Its antigen is currently unknown.

The J gene is TRBJ2-2, the V gene TRBV19; 11 bases are shared with TRBD1. The sample here was cultured PBMCs, taken from culture after CMV antigen stimulation. This clonotype was obtained from a human donor in good health (CMV status not recorded). Some clones in this sample may be carry-over from other donors' samples. The CDR3 DNA reads as TGTGCCAGTAGTACCTATTTGGACAGGGGGCAGATAGGCACCGGGGAGCTGTTTTTT. The encoded protein is CASSTYLDRGQIGTGELFF. Using reference TRBV19 and TRBJ2-2 for the parts outside the CDR3, the full variable domain is DGGITQSPKYLFRKEGQNVTLSCEQNLNHDAMYWYRQDPGQGLRLIYYSQIVNDFQKGDIAEGYSVSREKKESFPLTVTSAQKNPTAFYLCASSTYLDRGQIGTGELFFGEGSRLTVL.